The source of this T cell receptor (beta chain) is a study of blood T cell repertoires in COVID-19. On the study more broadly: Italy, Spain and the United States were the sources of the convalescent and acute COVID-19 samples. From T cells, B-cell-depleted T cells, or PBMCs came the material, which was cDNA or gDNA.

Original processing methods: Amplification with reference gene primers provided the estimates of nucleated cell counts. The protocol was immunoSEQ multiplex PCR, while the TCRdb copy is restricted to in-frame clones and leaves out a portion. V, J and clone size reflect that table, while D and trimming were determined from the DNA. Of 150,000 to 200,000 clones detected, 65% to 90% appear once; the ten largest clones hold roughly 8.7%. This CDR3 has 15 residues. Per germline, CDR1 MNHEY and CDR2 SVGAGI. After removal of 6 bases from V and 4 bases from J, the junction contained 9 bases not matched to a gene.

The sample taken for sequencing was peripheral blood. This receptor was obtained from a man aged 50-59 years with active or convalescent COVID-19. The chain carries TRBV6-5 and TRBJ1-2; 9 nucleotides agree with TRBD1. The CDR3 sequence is CASRSEQGALYGYTF. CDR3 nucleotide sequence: TGTGCCAGCAGATCCGAACAGGGGGCCCTCTATGGCTACACCTTC.